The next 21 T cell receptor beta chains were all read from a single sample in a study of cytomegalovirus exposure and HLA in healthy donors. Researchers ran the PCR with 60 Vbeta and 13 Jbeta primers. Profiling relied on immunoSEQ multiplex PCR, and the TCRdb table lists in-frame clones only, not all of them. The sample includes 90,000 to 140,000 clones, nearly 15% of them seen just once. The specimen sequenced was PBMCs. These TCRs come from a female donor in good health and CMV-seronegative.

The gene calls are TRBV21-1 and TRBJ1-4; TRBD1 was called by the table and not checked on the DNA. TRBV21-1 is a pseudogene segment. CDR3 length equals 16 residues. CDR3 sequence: CASGINGGTGDEKLFF. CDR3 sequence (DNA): TGTGCCAGCGGCATAAACGGGGGGACAGGGGATGAAAAACTGTTTTTT.

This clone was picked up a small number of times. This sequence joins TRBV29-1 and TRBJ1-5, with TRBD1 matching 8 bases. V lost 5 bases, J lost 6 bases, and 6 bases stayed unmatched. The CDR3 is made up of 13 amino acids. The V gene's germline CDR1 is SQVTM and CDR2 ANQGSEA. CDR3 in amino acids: CSVRQGPGQPQHF. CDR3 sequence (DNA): TGCAGCGTTAGACAGGGGCCGGGTCAGCCCCAGCATTTT.

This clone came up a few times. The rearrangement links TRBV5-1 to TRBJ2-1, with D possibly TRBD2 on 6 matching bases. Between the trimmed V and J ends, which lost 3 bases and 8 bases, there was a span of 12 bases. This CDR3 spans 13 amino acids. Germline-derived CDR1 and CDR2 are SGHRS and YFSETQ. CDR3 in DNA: TGCGCCAGCAGCTCGGTCGGGAGCGATGAGCAGTTCTTC. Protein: CASSSVGSDEQFF.

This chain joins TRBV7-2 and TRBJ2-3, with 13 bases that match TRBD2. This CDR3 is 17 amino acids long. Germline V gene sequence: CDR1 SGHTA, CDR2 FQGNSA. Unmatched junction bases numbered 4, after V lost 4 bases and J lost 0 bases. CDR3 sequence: CASSSGLAGPSTDTQYF. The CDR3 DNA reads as TGTGCCAGCAGCTCGGGACTAGCGGGGCCTAGCACAGATACGCAGTATTTT. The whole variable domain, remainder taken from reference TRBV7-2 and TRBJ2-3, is GAGVSQSPSNKVTEKGKDVELRCDPISGHTALYWYRQSLGQGLEFLIYFQGNSAPDKSGLPSDRFSAERTGGSVSTLTIQRTQQEDSAVYLCASSSGLAGPSTDTQYFGPGTRLTVL.

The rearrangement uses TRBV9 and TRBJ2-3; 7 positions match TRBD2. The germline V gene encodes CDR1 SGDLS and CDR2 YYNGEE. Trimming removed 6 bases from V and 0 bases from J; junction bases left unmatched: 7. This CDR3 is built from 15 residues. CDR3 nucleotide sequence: TGTGCCAGCACCGGGGGGTGGGCTAGCACAGATACGCAGTATTTT. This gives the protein CASTGGWASTDTQYF.

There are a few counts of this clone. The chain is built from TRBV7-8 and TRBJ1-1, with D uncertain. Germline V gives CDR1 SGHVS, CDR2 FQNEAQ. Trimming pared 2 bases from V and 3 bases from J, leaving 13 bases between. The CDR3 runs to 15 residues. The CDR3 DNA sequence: TGTGCCAGCAGCTTAACCTCAGCGGCCTACACTGAAGCTTTCTTT. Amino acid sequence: CASSLTSAAYTEAFF.

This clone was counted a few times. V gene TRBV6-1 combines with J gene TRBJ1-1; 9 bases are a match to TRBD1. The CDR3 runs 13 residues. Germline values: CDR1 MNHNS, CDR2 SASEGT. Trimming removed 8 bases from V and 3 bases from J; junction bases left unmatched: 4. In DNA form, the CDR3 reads TGTGCCAGCCGACGGGACAGGGACACTGAAGCTTTCTTT. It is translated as CASRRDRDTEAFF.

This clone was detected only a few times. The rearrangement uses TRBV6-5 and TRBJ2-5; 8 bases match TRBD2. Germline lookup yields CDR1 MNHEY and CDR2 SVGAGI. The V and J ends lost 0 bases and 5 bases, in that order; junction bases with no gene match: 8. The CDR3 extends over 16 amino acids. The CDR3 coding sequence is TGTGCCAGCAGTTACTCTTCCGGGAGGGGCCGGGAGACCCAGTACTTC. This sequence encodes CASSYSSGRGRETQYF.

The CDR3 DNA reads as TGTGCCTGGAGTGAAGTAGGATTACGGCGGTATGGCTACACCTTC. Protein sequence: CAWSEVGLRRYGYTF. This chain connects TRBV30 to TRBJ1-2; no reliable D call. The CDR3 contains 15 residues. The germline gives CDR1 GTSNPN, CDR2 SVGIG (reference sequence). Between the trimmed V and J ends, which lost 1 base and 5 bases, there was a span of 17 bases.

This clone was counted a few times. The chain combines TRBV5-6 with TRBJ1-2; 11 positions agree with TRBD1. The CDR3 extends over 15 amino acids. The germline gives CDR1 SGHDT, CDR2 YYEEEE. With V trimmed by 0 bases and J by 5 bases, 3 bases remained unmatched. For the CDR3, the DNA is TGTGCCAGCAGCTTGGTTGGGACAGGGGGATATGGCTACACCTTC. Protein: CASSLVGTGGYGYTF.

The CDR3 protein is CASLPDRYSYEQYF. The DNA of the CDR3 is TGTGCCAGCCTCCCCGACAGGTACTCCTACGAGCAGTACTTC. V usage is TRBV27 and J usage is TRBJ2-5; maybe TRBD1 (6 bases). The DNA end is a closer match to TRBJ2-7, so the J assignment may be wrong. CDR1 and CDR2 (germline): MNHEY, SMNVEV (reference sequence). The CDR3 is made up of 14 amino acids.

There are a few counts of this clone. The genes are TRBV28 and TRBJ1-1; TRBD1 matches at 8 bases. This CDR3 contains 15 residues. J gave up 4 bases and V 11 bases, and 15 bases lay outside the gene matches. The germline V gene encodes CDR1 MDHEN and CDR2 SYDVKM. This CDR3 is CAAARGQLWGTEAFF. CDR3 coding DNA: TGTGCCGCGGCCAGGGGGCAGTTATGGGGCACTGAAGCTTTCTTT. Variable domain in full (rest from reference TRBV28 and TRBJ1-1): DVKVTQSSRYLVKRTGEKVFLECVQDMDHENMFWYRQDPGLGLRLIYFSYDVKMKEKGDIPEGYSVSREKKERFSLILESASTNQTSMYLCAAARGQLWGTEAFFGQGTRLTVV.

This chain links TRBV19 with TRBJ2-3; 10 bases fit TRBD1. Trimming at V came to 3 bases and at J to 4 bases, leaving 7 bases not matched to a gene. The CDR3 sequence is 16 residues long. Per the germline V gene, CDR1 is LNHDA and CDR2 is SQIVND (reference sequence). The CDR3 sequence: CASSIFGTGDADTQYF. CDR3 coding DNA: TGTGCCAGTAGTATCTTCGGGACAGGGGACGCAGATACGCAGTATTTT. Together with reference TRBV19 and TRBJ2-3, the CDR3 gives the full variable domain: DGGITQSPKYLFRKEGQNVTLSCEQNLNHDAMYWYRQDPGQGLRLIYYSQIVNDFQKGDIAEGYSVSREKKESFPLTVTSAQKNPTAFYLCASSIFGTGDADTQYFGPGTRLTVL.

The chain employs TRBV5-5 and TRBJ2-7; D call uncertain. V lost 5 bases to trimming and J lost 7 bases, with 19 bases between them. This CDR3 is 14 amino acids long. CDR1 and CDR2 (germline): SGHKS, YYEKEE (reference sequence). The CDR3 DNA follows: TGTGCCAGCAGAAGTACGGCGGCCGCCTGGGAGCAGTACTTC. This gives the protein CASRSTAAAWEQYF. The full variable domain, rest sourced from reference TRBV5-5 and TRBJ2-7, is DAGVTQSPTHLIKTRGQQVTLRCSPISGHKSVSWYQQVLGQGPQFIFQYYEKEERGRGNFPDRFSARQFPNYSSELNVNALLLGDSALYLCASRSTAAAWEQYFGPGTRLTVT.

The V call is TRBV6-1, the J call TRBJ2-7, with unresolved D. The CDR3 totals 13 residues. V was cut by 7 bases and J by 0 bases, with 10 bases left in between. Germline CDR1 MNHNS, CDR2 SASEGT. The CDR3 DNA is TGTGCCAGCAAATCCCGTAGCTCCTACGAGCAGTACTTC. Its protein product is CASKSRSSYEQYF.

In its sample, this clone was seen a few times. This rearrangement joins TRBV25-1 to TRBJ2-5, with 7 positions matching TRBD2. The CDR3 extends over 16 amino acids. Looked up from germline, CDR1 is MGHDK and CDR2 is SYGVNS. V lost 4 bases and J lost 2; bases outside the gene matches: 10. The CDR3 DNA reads TGTGCCAGCAGTGCCACTGAACTAGCGATTCAAGAGACCCAGTACTTC. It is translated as CASSATELAIQETQYF.

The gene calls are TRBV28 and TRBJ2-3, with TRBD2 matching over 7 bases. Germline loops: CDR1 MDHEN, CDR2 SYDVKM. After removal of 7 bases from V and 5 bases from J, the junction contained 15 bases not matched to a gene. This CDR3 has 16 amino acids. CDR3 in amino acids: CASTPGGAGYVDTQYF. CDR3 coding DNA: TGTGCCAGCACGCCCGGGGGAGCGGGGTACGTAGATACGCAGTATTTT.

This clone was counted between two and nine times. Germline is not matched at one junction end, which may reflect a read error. CDR3 bases: TGTGCTAGCAGCTTGGGACAGCGGGCCGGGGAGCTGTTTTTT. Protein: CASSLGQRAGELFF. This sequence joins TRBV7-7 and TRBJ2-2, with D possibly being TRBD1 (7 bases). The CDR3 has 14 amino acids. Germline CDR1 is SSHAT and CDR2 is FNYEAQ (reference sequence).

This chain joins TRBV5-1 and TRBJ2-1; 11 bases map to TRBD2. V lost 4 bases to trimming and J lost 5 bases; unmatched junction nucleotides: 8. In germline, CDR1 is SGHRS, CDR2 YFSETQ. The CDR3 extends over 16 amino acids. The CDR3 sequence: CASSKQTSGADNEQFF. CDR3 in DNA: TGCGCCAGCAGCAAGCAGACTAGCGGGGCGGACAATGAGCAGTTCTTC. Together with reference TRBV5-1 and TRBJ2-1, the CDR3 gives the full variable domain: KAGVTQTPRYLIKTRGQQVTLSCSPISGHRSVSWYQQTPGQGLQFLFEYFSETQRNKGNFPGRFSGRQFSNSRSEMNVSTLELGDSALYLCASSKQTSGADNEQFFGPGTRLTVL.

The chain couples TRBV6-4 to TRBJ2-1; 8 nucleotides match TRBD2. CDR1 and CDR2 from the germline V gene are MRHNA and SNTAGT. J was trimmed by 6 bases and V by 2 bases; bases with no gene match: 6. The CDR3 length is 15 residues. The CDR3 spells CASSDLFSGGNEQFF. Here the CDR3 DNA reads TGTGCCAGCAGTGACCTGTTCAGCGGGGGCAATGAGCAGTTCTTC.

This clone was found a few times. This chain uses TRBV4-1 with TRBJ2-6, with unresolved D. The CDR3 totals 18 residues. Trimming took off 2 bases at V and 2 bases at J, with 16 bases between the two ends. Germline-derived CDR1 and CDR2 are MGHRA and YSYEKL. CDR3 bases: TGCGCCAGCAGCCAAACCAAGAGCGTAGGTACTGGGGCCAACGTCCTGACTTTC. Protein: CASSQTKSVGTGANVLTF.